This record concerns one TCR beta chain sequence. Its antigen is unidentified. Libraries were prepared by immunoSEQ multiplex PCR; TCRdb keeps only in-frame clonotypes and omits some of them. The sample lists over a million clones, more than 60% occurring once. The entry originates in a study of shared clonotypes between healthy human individuals. Study-wide results and limits: Four donors had 4% to 5% of their naive CD4 clonotypes in common.

Germline lookup yields CDR1 SGHNT and CDR2 YENEEA. The CDR3 has 15 amino acids. V was pared by 4 bases and J by 0 bases, with 10 bases between. This receptor was identified in a man between 18 and 29 years old in good health. The rearrangement uses TRBV11-3 and TRBJ1-5, with a tentative D call TRBD1 (6 bases). Sequenced: memory CD4+ T cells sorted from blood. As for subset: CD45RA-negative fraction. The CDR3 nucleotides are TGTGCCAGCAGCTACAGGGTCTATAGCAATCAGCCCCAGCATTTT. This codes for CASSYRVYSNQPQHF.